A single sample is the source of the 23 T cell receptor beta chains below, sequenced in a study of cytomegalovirus exposure and HLA in healthy donors. A multiplex PCR was run with 60 Vbeta primers and 13 Jbeta primers. The data were produced by immunoSEQ multiplex PCR, yet TCRdb's version contains in-frame clones alone and is incomplete. The data contain around 200,000 clones, 75% to 85% of them seen just once; the ten biggest clones take up roughly 0.75%. The sample comprised PBMCs. These receptors all stem from a woman under 30 in good health and CMV-seronegative.

The chain combines TRBV5-5 with TRBJ1-2; 8 bases line up with TRBD1. The V segment lost 2 bases and the J segment 8 bases; nucleotides outside the gene matches: 8. CDR3 length equals 14 residues. Germline lookup yields CDR1 SGHKS and CDR2 YYEKEE (reference sequence). CDR3 bases: TGTGCCAGCAGCTTAGGGGGGACAGGCGGCGGCTACACCTTC. The encoded protein is CASSLGGTGGGYTF.

This chain uses TRBV11-2 with TRBJ1-1, with D uncertain. Trimming shortened V by 1 base and J by 2 bases, and 11 bases separated the two germline ends. CDR3 length: 15 residues. CDR1 and CDR2 (germline): SGHAT, FQNNGV. CDR3 in DNA: TGTGCCAGCAGCTTAGCGGGGTTTATCAACACTGAAGCTTTCTTT. It translates to CASSLAGFINTEAFF.

The V and J genes are TRBV6-5 and TRBJ1-4, with TRBD1 as a possible D gene (5 bases). V lost 6 bases and J 5 bases, leaving 13 bases between the germline ends. This CDR3 spans 14 amino acids. Germline lookup yields CDR1 MNHEY and CDR2 SVGAGI. This chain's CDR3 is CASRGGVPNEKLFF. For the CDR3, the DNA is TGTGCCAGCAGGGGGGGAGTTCCGAATGAAAAACTGTTTTTT.

This clone occurred once. This chain connects TRBV28 to TRBJ2-5, with a possible D match to TRBD2 (6 bases). This CDR3 region has 15 residues. Germline lookup yields CDR1 MDHEN and CDR2 SYDVKM. V lost 3 bases and J 2 bases, leaving 13 bases between the germline ends. The CDR3 sequence: CASSFGDSRQETQYF. DNA for the CDR3: TGTGCCAGCAGTTTTGGGGACTCCCGGCAAGAGACCCAGTACTTC.

This chain connects TRBV9 to TRBJ2-7, with D perhaps matching TRBD2 (6 bases). V lost 0 bases, J lost 7 bases, and 20 bases lay in between. Germline V gene sequence: CDR1 SGDLS, CDR2 YYNGEE. This CDR3 comprises 16 residues. In nucleotides, the CDR3 is TGTGCCAGCAGCGTAGTTGGAGAAGCGGGTAAGGATGAGCAGTACTTC. Protein: CASSVVGEAGKDEQYF.

The chain combines TRBV7-6 with TRBJ2-3, with 9 positions matching TRBD2. The CDR3 loop spans 16 amino acids. CDR1 and CDR2 from the germline V gene are SGHVS and FNYEAQ. V gave up 1 base and J gave up 6 bases; unmatched junction bases: 8. This CDR3 reads CASSLDPSGIRDTQYF. The CDR3 DNA reads TGTGCCAGCAGCTTAGACCCTAGCGGGATCAGGGATACGCAGTATTTT.

The chain has TRBV10-2 and TRBJ2-1; TRBD2 agrees at 10 bases. CDR3 length equals 15 residues. CDR1 and CDR2 (germline): WSHSY, SAAADI. After removal of 4 bases from V and 4 bases from J, the junction contained 4 bases not matched to a gene. The CDR3, as DNA: TGCGCCAGCAGTGGAGCGGGGGGGCGGTACAATGAGCAGTTCTTC. As protein: CASSGAGGRYNEQFF.

This chain links TRBV9 with TRBJ2-1, with 10 bases identical to TRBD2. This CDR3 is 15 amino acids long. The trim removed 6 bases at V and 6 bases at J, leaving 9 bases unmatched. Germline assignment: CDR1 SGDLS and CDR2 YYNGEE. The CDR3 spells CASTNSGRESNEQFF. Written as DNA, the CDR3 is TGTGCCAGCACCAACAGCGGGAGGGAAAGCAATGAGCAGTTCTTC.

The chain employs TRBV11-3 and TRBJ2-1; possibly TRBD2 for D (5 bases). V dropped 5 bases and J dropped 0 bases, with 11 bases sitting between them. This CDR3 region has 15 residues. In germline, CDR1 is SGHNT, CDR2 YENEEA. This CDR3 is CASSSGGSSYNEQFF. CDR3 nucleotide sequence: TGTGCCAGCAGCAGCGGAGGCAGCTCCTACAATGAGCAGTTCTTC.

V usage is TRBV27 and J usage is TRBJ1-1; D may be TRBD1 (5 bases). Trimming removed 7 bases at V and 1 base at J, with 13 bases between. Germline V lookup: CDR1 MNHEY, CDR2 SMNVEV (reference sequence). CDR3 length equals 14 residues. Here the CDR3 reads CASTLRGANTEAFF. CDR3 nucleotide sequence: TGTGCCAGCACCCTTAGGGGCGCGAACACTGAAGCTTTCTTT.

The V call is TRBV7-9, the J call TRBJ1-1; D remains unclear. The CDR3 spans 12 residues. The V end lost 6 bases, the J end lost 5 bases, and 10 bases lay between the germline ends. Germline lookup yields CDR1 SEHNR and CDR2 FQNEAQ (reference sequence). The CDR3 sequence is CASSFTETEAFF. The CDR3 nucleotides read TGTGCCAGCAGTTTTACAGAGACTGAAGCTTTCTTT.

This clone has only a few counts. The chain is built from TRBV27 and TRBJ2-1; tentative D call: TRBD2 (5 bases). V was shortened by 8 bases and J by 7 bases, with 21 bases between the two germline ends. CDR3 length: 15 amino acids. The germline gives CDR1 MNHEY, CDR2 SMNVEV (reference sequence). DNA of the CDR3: TGTGCCAGCCACCGAGAAAAAATGCGCGGGAATGAGCAGTTCTTC. It specifies CASHREKMRGNEQFF.

CDR3 in DNA: TGTGCCAGCAATATAAGGGACATCGACACTGAAGCTTTCTTT. This codes for CASNIRDIDTEAFF. V and J are TRBV6-5 and TRBJ1-1; D perhaps matches TRBD1 (6 bases). The CDR3 consists of 14 residues. Germline values: CDR1 MNHEY, CDR2 SVGAGI. The V gene lost 7 bases and the J gene lost 3 bases, with 15 bases spanning the gap.

The V gene is TRBV19, the J gene TRBJ2-7; D might be TRBD1 (5 bases). The CDR3 has 13 amino acids. Trimming removed 5 bases at V and 1 base at J, with 9 bases between. Germline lookup yields CDR1 LNHDA and CDR2 SQIVND (reference sequence). The CDR3 spells CASSSGLSYEQYF. The CDR3 DNA reads as TGTGCCAGTAGTTCAGGGTTGTCCTACGAGCAGTACTTC.

This chain connects TRBV4-1 to TRBJ2-1; tentatively, D is TRBD2 (5 bases). CDR3 length equals 15 residues. Trimming removed 0 bases from V and 7 bases from J, with 13 bases in between. The V gene's germline CDR1 is MGHRA and CDR2 YSYEKL. The CDR3 region has the DNA TGCGCCAGCAGCCAAGATCTTTCGGGGTGGAATGAGCAGTTCTTC. Translation gives CASSQDLSGWNEQFF.

V is TRBV19 and J is TRBJ1-2, with D possibly being TRBD1 (5 bases). The CDR3 consists of 14 residues. The V gene lost 1 base and the J gene lost 1 base, with 7 bases spanning the gap. Germline lookup yields CDR1 LNHDA and CDR2 SQIVND (reference sequence). CDR3 residues: CASSIARDNYGYTF. The CDR3, as DNA: TGTGCCAGTAGTATAGCCAGGGATAACTATGGCTACACCTTC.

The V and J genes are TRBV30 and TRBJ2-1, with D perhaps matching TRBD2 (5 bases). Trimming removed 7 bases from V and 15 bases from J, with 19 bases in between. CDR1 GTSNPN and CDR2 SVGIG come from the germline V gene (reference sequence). The CDR3 has 11 residues. The CDR3 nucleotides are TGTGCCTCCTACCGTGGACTTGCGCCGTTCTTC. This codes for CASYRGLAPFF.

The V gene is TRBV12-5, the J gene TRBJ2-2; TRBD2 matches at 7 bases. Germline V gives CDR1 LGHNT, CDR2 FRNRAP. The CDR3 contains 16 residues. The trim removed 4 bases at V and 1 base at J, leaving 6 bases unmatched. CDR3 coding DNA: TGTGCTAGTGGTTCTCCGGGGGGTGGGAACACCGGGGAGCTGTTTTTT. Amino acid sequence: CASGSPGGGNTGELFF.

This sequence joins TRBV7-7 and TRBJ2-5; TRBD1 might be the D (6 bases). The germline V gene has CDR1 SSHAT and CDR2 FNYEAQ (reference sequence). Trimming removed 4 bases at V and 3 bases at J, with 15 bases between. This CDR3 region has 15 residues. The CDR3 sequence: CASSSPGQGKETQYF. The DNA of the CDR3 is TGTGCCAGCAGCTCTCCCGGGCAGGGGAAAGAGACCCAGTACTTC.

This rearrangement joins TRBV10-3 to TRBJ1-2; D perhaps matches TRBD1 (6 bases). CDR1 ENHRY and CDR2 SYGVKD come from the germline V gene. The CDR3 has 16 amino acids. The V and J ends lost 2 bases and 1 base respectively, with 14 bases between them. CDR3 residues: CAISEPGGGHNYGYTF. CDR3 sequence (DNA): TGTGCCATCAGTGAGCCCGGGGGGGGCCATAACTATGGCTACACCTTC.

This chain joins TRBV10-3 and TRBJ2-1; TRBD2 matches 15 bases. Germline V lookup: CDR1 ENHRY, CDR2 SYGVKD. J lost 0 bases, V lost 0 bases, and 9 bases had no gene match. CDR3 length: 21 residues. The CDR3 region has the DNA TGTGCCATCAGTGAGTCACCCACCGGGACTAGCGGGAGGTCCTCCTACAATGAGCAGTTCTTC. Protein sequence: CAISESPTGTSGRSSYNEQFF.

This clone was picked up one time. J is TRBJ2-5 and V is TRBV11-2; the match to TRBD2 covers 10 bases. The CDR3 covers 15 residues. CDR1 and CDR2 from the germline V gene are SGHAT and FQNNGV. V gave up 4 bases and J gave up 2 bases; unmatched junction bases: 4. CDR3: CASSWLAGEQETQYF. The CDR3 DNA is TGTGCCAGCAGCTGGCTAGCGGGGGAACAAGAGACCCAGTACTTC.

The chain employs TRBV7-9 and TRBJ2-1; weak D call: TRBD1 (6 bases). CDR3 size: 11 residues. Germline V gives CDR1 SEHNR, CDR2 FQNEAQ (reference sequence). V gave up 10 bases and J gave up 7 bases, with 11 bases separating them. The CDR3 loop reads CAITDRNEQFF. Written as DNA, the CDR3 is TGTGCCATAACGGACAGAAATGAGCAGTTCTTC. The variable domain in full, with the rest retrieved from reference TRBV7-9 and TRBJ2-1, is DTGVSQNPRHKITKRGQNVTFRCDPISEHNRLYWYRQTLGQGPEFLTYFQNEAQLEKSRLLSDRFSAERPKGSFSTLEIQRTEQGDSAMYLCAITDRNEQFFGPGTRLTVL.